These 25 T cell receptor beta chains came from one sample sequenced in a study of T-cell memory formation after mild COVID-19. MiXCR, applied by TCRdb to the 5' RACE reads, yields one record per CDR3 protein. The sample has about 260,000 distinct CDR3 sequences; approximately 8.4% are singletons. Sequencing was carried out using PBMCs or a T cell subset sorted from them (not recorded which). The source of these receptors is a young man who had mild COVID-19 (a few samples of this study predate the infection). Cell type and time point are not known.

This clonotype has a handful of counts. The V gene is TRBV18, the J gene TRBJ1-4; no clear D gene. The CDR3 runs 13 residues. V was clipped by 3 bases and J by 6 bases, with 8 bases between them. Germline CDR1 KGHSH, CDR2 LQKENI. In nucleotides, the CDR3 is TGTGCCAGCTCACCGAGGGTGGATGAAAAACTGTTTTTT. This translates into CASSPRVDEKLFF.

The rearrangement uses TRBV16 and TRBJ1-5; D is unresolved. The germline V and J ends were trimmed by 3 bases and 0 bases, with 9 bases remaining between them. Germline values: CDR1 KGHSY, CDR2 FQNENV. The CDR3 runs to 15 residues. The chain's CDR3 is CASSHSGYSNQPQHF. CDR3 nucleotides: TGTGCCAGCAGCCACTCGGGGTATAGCAATCAGCCCCAGCATTTT.

The J gene is TRBJ2-3, the V gene TRBV28; D remains unclear. Trimming removed 8 bases from V and 9 bases from J, with 12 bases in between. The germline CDR1 and CDR2 sequences are MDHEN and SYDVKM. The CDR3 runs 11 residues. The chain's CDR3 is CASVLGVTQYF. Written as DNA, the CDR3 is TGTGCCAGCGTACTTGGGGTAACGCAGTATTTT.

This clonotype was seen ten or more times. The chain uses TRBV15 and TRBJ2-5; no clear D gene. V lost 0 bases to trimming and J lost 1 base, with 6 bases between them. The CDR3 contains 14 residues. Germline CDR1 and CDR2: LNHNV and YYDKDF (reference sequence). The CDR3 spells CATSRDYTQETQYF. CDR3 DNA sequence: TGTGCCACCAGCAGAGATTACACCCAAGAGACCCAGTACTTC.

This clonotype was observed a handful of times. The chain recombines TRBV7-9 with TRBJ2-1; 13 bases fit TRBD2. CDR3 length: 19 amino acids. V lost 9 bases, J lost 4 bases, and 18 bases stayed unmatched. Germline CDR1 is SEHNR and CDR2 is FQNEAQ (reference sequence). The CDR3 loop is CASGGGLAGAFERYNEQFF. The CDR3 nucleotides read TGTGCCAGTGGGGGAGGACTAGCGGGGGCCTTCGAGAGGTACAATGAGCAGTTCTTC.

About this clonotype itself: The junction departs from the called germline gene at one end, perhaps through a read error. The V gene is TRBV4-3, the J gene TRBJ1-2; perhaps TRBD1 as D (5 bases). CDR3 length: 16 amino acids. Germline V CDR1 and CDR2: LGHNA, YSLEER. CDR3 nucleotide sequence: TGCGCCATCAGCCAAAAGGCTCAGGGTTATTTCCATGGCTACACCTTC. As protein: CAISQKAQGYFHGYTF.

The chain links TRBV12-3 or TRBV12-4 to TRBJ1-5; D is unclear. The CDR3 length is 16 residues. V was pared by 6 bases and J by 2 bases, with 17 bases between. The CDR3 loop reads CASRPDPRWGNQPQHF. The CDR3 bases are TGTGCCAGCAGGCCCGACCCCCGTTGGGGCAATCAGCCCCAGCATTTT.

In its sample, this clonotype was seen a few times. V is TRBV4-2 and J is TRBJ2-5, with 8 bases matching TRBD2. The CDR3 runs 16 residues. Germline CDR1 and CDR2: LGHNA and YNFKEQ. With V trimmed by 0 bases and J by 5 bases, 8 bases remained unmatched. This CDR3 is CASSQDDRGGAETQYF. The CDR3 region has the DNA TGTGCCAGCAGCCAAGATGATCGGGGGGGCGCGGAGACCCAGTACTTC.

This clonotype was seen a handful of times. The chain employs TRBV27 and TRBJ2-2, with D unclear. Germline V gene sequence: CDR1 MNHEY, CDR2 SMNVEV (reference sequence). The CDR3 consists of 15 residues. V gave up 0 bases and J gave up 2 bases, with 7 bases separating them. The CDR3 here is CASSLSGTNTGELFF. The CDR3 coding sequence is TGTGCCAGCAGTTTATCGGGCACCAACACCGGGGAGCTGTTTTTT.

The sample holds many counts of this clonotype. The chain links TRBV4-1 to TRBJ2-3, with D possibly matching TRBD1 (6 bases). Per germline, CDR1 MGHRA and CDR2 YSYEKL. With 3 bases removed from V and 10 bases from J, the gap between germline ends came to 11 bases. There are 12 residues in the CDR3. CDR3 region: CASSHDQGPQYF. The CDR3 DNA sequence: TGCGCCAGCAGCCACGACCAGGGGCCGCAGTATTTT.

This sequence joins TRBV6-2 or TRBV6-3 and TRBJ1-5; no firm D call. V shed 2 bases and J shed 5 bases, with 10 bases lying between them. CDR3 length equals 14 residues. Germline CDR1 is MNHEY and CDR2 is SVGEGT. CDR3 region: CASSYGDPHQPQHF. For the CDR3, the DNA is TGTGCCAGCAGTTACGGAGACCCCCATCAGCCCCAGCATTTT.

The V gene is TRBV5-1, the J gene TRBJ2-6; possibly TRBD1 for D (5 bases). Trimming removed 4 bases at V and 4 bases at J, with 15 bases between. Germline CDR1 and CDR2: SGHRS and YFSETQ. This CDR3 contains 16 residues. The CDR3 sequence is CASSLRQSAGANVLTF. The CDR3 DNA is TGCGCCAGCAGCCTCCGACAGTCCGCGGGGGCCAACGTCCTGACTTTC.

This clonotype was counted between two and nine times. The chain links TRBV6-6 to TRBJ1-1; D unclear. The V end was cut by 6 bases, the J end by 1 base, with 9 bases between. The germline V gene has CDR1 MNHNY and CDR2 SVGAGI (reference sequence). The CDR3 has 13 residues. CDR3 nucleotide sequence: TGTGCCAGCAGACCTGGACGGAACACTGAAGCTTTCTTT. As protein: CASRPGRNTEAFF.

This clonotype has more than one count but fewer than ten. V usage is TRBV4-1 and J usage is TRBJ2-6, with TRBD1 as a possible D gene (6 bases). The germline CDR1 and CDR2 sequences are MGHRA and YSYEKL. The CDR3 covers 16 residues. V was shortened by 0 bases and J by 2 bases, with 8 bases between the two germline ends. CDR3 in DNA: TGCGCCAGCAGCCAAGATTGGGGGCCTGGGGCCAACGTCCTGACTTTC. Amino acids: CASSQDWGPGANVLTF.

This clonotype occurred a few times. The chain is built from TRBV18 and TRBJ2-7, with unresolved D. Germline values: CDR1 KGHSH, CDR2 LQKENI. The germline V and J ends were trimmed by 3 bases and 0 bases, with 9 bases remaining between them. CDR3 length equals 14 residues. The CDR3 region is CASSPLADSYEQYF. CDR3 DNA: TGTGCCAGCTCACCGCTGGCAGACTCCTACGAGCAGTACTTC.

This clonotype was observed many times. The chain couples TRBV29-1 to TRBJ2-2; D gene unclear. The germline CDR1 and CDR2 sequences are SQVTM and ANQGSEA. Trimming took 1 base from V and 0 from J, leaving 0 bases between them. The CDR3 runs 12 residues. CDR3 nucleotides: TGCAGCGTTGAAGCGAACACCGGGGAGCTGTTTTTT. The encoded protein is CSVEANTGELFF.

This clonotype appeared many times. The chain combines TRBV20-1 with TRBJ2-3, with unresolved D. Trimming shortened V by 3 bases and J by 6 bases, and 19 bases separated the two germline ends. CDR1 DFQATT and CDR2 SNEGSKA come from the germline V gene (reference sequence). The CDR3 length is 15 residues. CDR3 protein: CSASASTGLFDTQYF. CDR3 DNA: TGCAGTGCTAGTGCCTCTACTGGGCTTTTCGATACGCAGTATTTT.

J is TRBJ2-7 and V is TRBV3-2; the D call TRBD1 from the table was never checked on the DNA. TRBV3-2 represents a pseudogene. CDR3 size: 13 residues. The CDR3 region is CASSQAPAGEQYV. The CDR3 DNA is TGTGCCAGCAGCCAAGCCCCGGCCGGTGAGCAGTACGTC.

This clonotype came up a few times. The chain links TRBV20-1 to TRBJ1-1; possible D gene TRBD1, 6 bases. V dropped 4 bases and J dropped 1 base, with 22 bases sitting between them. Germline values: CDR1 DFQATT, CDR2 SNEGSKA (reference sequence). This CDR3 spans 17 amino acids. CDR3 protein: CSANPHLGQGKNTEAFF. The CDR3 coding sequence is TGCAGTGCTAACCCCCATCTCGGGCAGGGGAAGAACACTGAAGCTTTCTTT.

The chain couples TRBV23-1 to TRBJ1-1; 8 bases align to TRBD1. TRBV23-1 has ORF status, its function being uncertain. V shed 6 bases and J 1 base; nucleotides not matched to a gene: 4. The CDR3 is made up of 14 amino acids. The CDR3 here is CASSQGAGNTEAFF. Written as DNA, the CDR3 is TGCGCCAGCAGCCAGGGGGCCGGGAACACTGAAGCTTTCTTT.

This chain links TRBV7-2 with TRBJ1-3; D is possibly TRBD1 (5 bases). Trimming cost V 1 base and J 2 bases, with 15 bases left between them. CDR1 and CDR2 from the germline V gene are SGHTA and FQGNSA. The CDR3 extends over 17 amino acids. CDR3 in amino acids: CASSLGGIGGAGNTIYF. In DNA form, the CDR3 reads TGTGCCAGCAGCTTAGGGGGGATCGGAGGGGCTGGAAACACCATATATTTT.

The chain joins TRBV11-2 to TRBJ2-2; D unclear. V was clipped by 3 bases and J by 0 bases, with 11 bases between them. The CDR3 length is 16 residues. The V gene's germline CDR1 is SGHAT and CDR2 FQNNGV. CDR3 amino acids: CASSFHGYSNTGELFF. CDR3 DNA: TGTGCCAGCAGCTTTCACGGATATTCGAACACCGGGGAGCTGTTTTTT.

The table lists this clonotype with a few counts. The J gene is TRBJ1-1, the V gene TRBV15; TRBD1 might be the D (6 bases). Germline V lookup: CDR1 LNHNV, CDR2 YYDKDF (reference sequence). The CDR3 extends over 15 amino acids. With 0 bases removed from V and 5 bases from J, the gap between germline ends came to 13 bases. The CDR3 DNA reads as TGTGCCACCAGCAGAGATTGGAGGGGGGAAACTGAAGCTTTCTTT. It specifies CATSRDWRGETEAFF. The variable domain in full, with the rest retrieved from reference TRBV15 and TRBJ1-1, is DAMVIQNPRYQVTQFGKPVTLSCSQTLNHNVMYWYQQKSSQAPKLLFHYYDKDFNNEADTPDNFQSRRPNTSFCFLDIRSPGLGDTAMYLCATSRDWRGETEAFFGQGTRLTVV.

On this clonotype itself: Compared with germline, one end of the junction differs, possibly owing to a read error. V usage is TRBV7-9 and J usage is TRBJ2-3; tentative D call: TRBD2 (6 bases). This CDR3 is 13 amino acids long. Germline V gives CDR1 SEHNR, CDR2 FQNEAQ (reference sequence). The CDR3 DNA is TGTGCCAGCAGCGTAGCGGAGGCAGATACGCAGTATTTT. It is translated as CASSVAEADTQYF.

In its sample, this clonotype was seen a few times. This chain links TRBV12-3 or TRBV12-4 with TRBJ1-3; D not resolved. The CDR3 totals 14 residues. The V end lost 3 bases, the J end lost 3 bases, and 9 bases lay between the germline ends. The CDR3 loop reads CASSFYSFGNTIYF. DNA of the CDR3: TGTGCCAGCAGTTTTTACAGCTTTGGAAACACCATATATTTT.